The 8 T cell receptor beta chains in this list originate from one sample, sequenced in a study of blood T cell repertoires in COVID-19 (dated by TCRdb to 2018 to 2021). Libraries came from the immunoSEQ multiplex PCR assay. TCRdb re-hosts the immuneACCESS table, in-frame sequences only. Its copies lack some clones; in the studies checked, an unresolved V gene accounts for under half of them, and the cause for the rest is not known. The table for this sample lists some 90,000 clones; roughly 87% of them were counted only once. Of the sample, less than 2.5% is held by the ten largest clones. Sequenced input: peripheral blood. Receptor source: a man aged 45-60 years with acute or convalescent COVID-19.

The CDR3 DNA reads as TGTGCCAGCAGTGAGGGCGGTAACAGGGGCTACGAGCAGTACTTC. Translation gives CASSEGGNRGYEQYF. The rearrangement uses TRBV2 and TRBJ2-7; TRBD1 matches at 7 bases. CDR1 is SNHLY and CDR2 is FYNNEI in the germline V gene. V dropped 3 bases and J dropped 3; count of bases not matched to a gene: 8. The CDR3 is 15 amino acids.

The chain joins TRBV7-3 to TRBJ2-5; TRBD1 agrees at 8 bases. The CDR3 loop spans 16 amino acids. V dropped 1 base and J dropped 4; count of bases not matched to a gene: 8. Germline CDR1 reads SGHTA; CDR2 reads FQGTGA. The CDR3: CASSLNGGQAGETQYF. Here the CDR3 DNA reads TGTGCCAGCAGCTTAAATGGGGGACAGGCGGGAGAGACCCAGTACTTC.

This clone appeared a single time. V is TRBV19 and J is TRBJ2-1, with no clear D. Germline CDR1 reads LNHDA; CDR2 reads SQIVND (reference sequence). This CDR3 region has 15 residues. V was pared by 4 bases and J by 0 bases, with 10 bases between. CDR3 loop: CASSTLKSSYNEQFF. The CDR3 DNA reads TGTGCCAGTAGTACCCTCAAGAGCTCCTACAATGAGCAGTTCTTC. Full variable domain (outside the CDR3, taken from reference TRBV19 and TRBJ2-1): DGGITQSPKYLFRKEGQNVTLSCEQNLNHDAMYWYRQDPGQGLRLIYYSQIVNDFQKGDIAEGYSVSREKKESFPLTVTSAQKNPTAFYLCASSTLKSSYNEQFFGPGTRLTVL.

The chain has TRBV5-1 and TRBJ1-3; no clear D gene. There are 15 residues in the CDR3. Trimming stripped 2 bases from V and 0 bases from J, with 9 bases between. Per germline, CDR1 SGHRS and CDR2 YFSETQ. Here the CDR3 reads CASSFEPFSGNTIYF. CDR3 nucleotides: TGCGCCAGCAGCTTCGAGCCTTTCTCTGGAAACACCATATATTTT.

The chain links TRBV28 to TRBJ2-7, with 9 bases that match TRBD1. CDR1 and CDR2 (germline): MDHEN, SYDVKM. Germline trimming cut 6 bases from V and 9 bases from J; bases unmatched to any gene: 15. The length of the CDR3 is 15 residues. CDR3 sequence: CASSSSGTGQIRQYF. In DNA form, the CDR3 reads TGTGCCAGCAGCTCCTCCGGGACAGGGCAAATAAGGCAGTACTTC.

The rearrangement joins TRBV7-6 to TRBJ2-3; 12 nucleotides align to TRBD2. V trimming: 4 bases; J trimming: 2 bases; junction bases outside the gene matches: 4. The CDR3 has 16 amino acids. Looked up from germline, CDR1 is SGHVS and CDR2 is FNYEAQ. The CDR3 DNA reads TGTGCCAGCAGCTCGGGGACTAGCGGGTCCACAGATACGCAGTATTTT. Its protein product is CASSSGTSGSTDTQYF.

The chain carries TRBV18 and TRBJ2-7; 12 nucleotides line up with TRBD1. The V segment lost 3 bases and the J segment 4 bases; nucleotides outside the gene matches: 4. Germline CDR1 KGHSH, CDR2 LQKENI. This CDR3 is built from 15 residues. As DNA, the CDR3 is TGTGCCAGCTCACCCGGGACAGGGGGCCATTACGAGCAGTACGTC. Its translation is CASSPGTGGHYEQYV.

V usage is TRBV6-2 or TRBV6-3 and J usage is TRBJ2-4; D is perhaps TRBD1 (6 bases). Trimming removed 5 bases from V and 2 bases from J, with 13 bases in between. The CDR3 extends over 15 amino acids. CDR1 MNHEY and CDR2 SVGEGT come from the germline V gene. CDR3 sequence: CASSNHRVTKNIQYF. CDR3 nucleotides: TGTGCCAGCAGTAATCACAGGGTTACCAAAAACATTCAGTACTTC.